The 32 T cell receptor beta chains in this list originate from one sample, sequenced in a study of blood T cells in healthy people across ages. Primed by a sample-barcoded 5' primer and a J-beta primer mix, a second PCR proceeded for about 7 to 12 cycles. TCRdb recomputed calls from the 5' RACE reads with MiXCR, one row per CDR3 protein. The profile shows around 1.7 million distinct CDR3 sequences, about 30% of them singletons. Sample: blood. The receptors were sampled from a woman aged 30 to 39 in good health.

This clonotype came up a few times. At one end the junction does not follow the germline gene, possibly because of a read error. The V gene is TRBV7-2, the J gene TRBJ2-4; no clear D. Germline CDR1 reads SGHTA; CDR2 reads FQGNSA. This CDR3 has 17 amino acids. CDR3 amino acids: CVSSLASDAVVKNIQYF. For the CDR3, the DNA is TGTGTCAGCAGCTTAGCTTCTGATGCGGTAGTCAAAAACATTCAGTACTTC.

As regards this clonotype: A much larger clone lies one base from this, so it may be a read error. This sequence joins TRBV20-1 and TRBJ2-7; 9 bases map to TRBD2. V lost 6 bases, J lost 2 bases, and 8 bases stayed unmatched. Per germline, CDR1 DFQATT and CDR2 SNEGSKA (reference sequence). The CDR3 extends over 14 amino acids. CDR3 in amino acids: CSASWAGGPYEQYF. The CDR3 nucleotides read TGCAGTGCCAGTTGGGCGGGAGGGCCCTACGAGCAGTACTTC.

A word on this clonotype: This may stem from a read error, because a much larger clone lies one nucleotide away. This rearrangement joins TRBV9 to TRBJ2-6, with D tentatively TRBD1 (6 bases). Germline V lookup: CDR1 SGDLS, CDR2 YYNGEE. The CDR3 spans 18 residues. The CDR3 is CASSGRTGLNSGTNVLTF. As DNA, the CDR3 is TGTGCCAGCAGCGGACGAACAGGGTTGAACTCTGGGACCAACGTCCTGACTTTC. The variable domain in full, completed from reference TRBV9 and TRBJ2-6, reads DSGVTQTPKHLITATGQRVTLRCSPRSGDLSVYWYQQSLDQGLQFLIQYYNGEERAKGNILERFSAQQFPDLHSELNLSSLELGDSALYFCASSGRTGLNSGTNVLTFGAGSRLTVL.

The sample holds many counts of this clonotype. This chain uses TRBV7-2 with TRBJ2-5; 10 bases line up with TRBD2. Per the germline V gene, CDR1 is SGHTA and CDR2 is FQGNSA. The CDR3 contains 10 residues. The V and J ends lost 7 bases and 13 bases, in that order; junction bases with no gene match: 3. CDR3 nucleotides: TGTGCCAGCACTAGCGGGAGCCTGTACTTC. This sequence encodes CASTSGSLYF.

This clonotype was counted only a few times. This chain connects TRBV7-2 to TRBJ2-7; D not resolved. The CDR3 extends over 15 amino acids. V lost 1 base, J lost 7 bases, and 17 bases lay in between. The germline V gene encodes CDR1 SGHTA and CDR2 FQGNSA. The CDR3 region has the DNA TGTGCCAGCAGCTTAGGGGTCGGAGATTACGAAGAGCAGTACTTC. This gives the protein CASSLGVGDYEEQYF.

This clonotype turned up a few times. The rearrangement uses TRBV20-1 and TRBJ1-5; no firm D call. The CDR3 covers 14 residues. Germline V CDR1 and CDR2: DFQATT, SNEGSKA (reference sequence). The V gene lost 8 bases and the J gene lost 1 base, with 15 bases spanning the gap. The CDR3 DNA is TGCAGTTTGAGGTCCGGGAACAGCAATCAGCCCCAGCATTTT. Its translation is CSLRSGNSNQPQHF.

The sample holds many counts of this clonotype. Its ends do not fully match the called genes, so a read error is possible. The CDR3, as DNA: TGTGCCACCAGCCGAGAGGGCGGCCAAGAGACCCAGTACTTC. Protein: CATSREGGQETQYF. The rearrangement links TRBV15 to TRBJ2-5; tentative D call: TRBD2 (5 bases). Germline assignment: CDR1 LNHNV and CDR2 YYDKDF (reference sequence). The CDR3 extends over 14 amino acids.

Many counts were recorded for this clonotype. The rearrangement uses TRBV20-1 and TRBJ2-4; D ambiguous. Germline CDR1 and CDR2: DFQATT and SNEGSKA (reference sequence). CDR3 size: 11 residues. Trimming cost V 3 bases and J 15 bases, with 15 bases left between them. CDR3 in amino acids: CSASSPSGMYF. The CDR3 DNA reads TGCAGTGCTAGTAGTCCCTCCGGAATGTACTTC.

This clonotype has a handful of counts. V usage is TRBV15 and J usage is TRBJ1-5, with D possibly TRBD1 on 5 matching bases. V shed 3 bases and J shed 5 bases, with 14 bases lying between them. The CDR3 is 15 amino acids. CDR1 is LNHNV, CDR2 YYDKDF, per germline (reference sequence). CDR3 DNA sequence: TGTGCCACCAGCAGTGATACAGGACCCCATCAGCCCCAGCATTTT. Protein: CATSSDTGPHQPQHF. Based on the CDR3 plus reference TRBV15 and TRBJ1-5, the full variable domain is DAMVIQNPRYQVTQFGKPVTLSCSQTLNHNVMYWYQQKSSQAPKLLFHYYDKDFNNEADTPDNFQSRRPNTSFCFLDIRSPGLGDTAMYLCATSSDTGPHQPQHFGDGTRLSIL.

The gene calls are TRBV7-8 and TRBJ2-3, with 8 bases that match TRBD2. This CDR3 comprises 18 residues. J was trimmed by 0 bases and V by 1 base; bases with no gene match: 9. Germline V gives CDR1 SGHVS, CDR2 FQNEAQ. As DNA, the CDR3 is TGTGCCAGCAGCTTAGGGTTGGCTAGCGGGCCCAGCACAGATACGCAGTATTTT. Protein product: CASSLGLASGPSTDTQYF.

With regard to this clonotype: Possible read error: a much larger clone is one base away. This rearrangement joins TRBV9 to TRBJ1-2; unclear D gene. In germline, CDR1 is SGDLS, CDR2 YYNGEE. This CDR3 contains 14 residues. This CDR3 is CASSVVGSSYGHTF. CDR3 nucleotides: TGTGCCAGCAGCGTAGTAGGCAGTAGCTATGGCCACACCTTC.

The sample holds a few counts of this clonotype. V is TRBV7-2 and J is TRBJ2-1, with TRBD2 matching 8 bases. The germline V gene has CDR1 SGHTA and CDR2 FQGNSA. This CDR3 has 16 residues. V gave up 0 bases and J gave up 5 bases; unmatched junction bases: 6. The CDR3 nucleotides are TGTGCCAGCAGCTTAGCTATCGGACTAGCTAACAATGAGCAGTTCTTC. Amino acid sequence: CASSLAIGLANNEQFF. Filled out from reference TRBV7-2 and TRBJ2-1, the complete variable domain reads GAGVSQSPSNKVTEKGKDVELRCDPISGHTALYWYRQSLGQGLEFLIYFQGNSAPDKSGLPSDRFSAERTGGSVSTLTIQRTQQEDSAVYLCASSLAIGLANNEQFFGPGTRLTVL.

This sequence joins TRBV25-1 and TRBJ2-5; TRBD2 might be the D (6 bases). Germline-derived CDR1 and CDR2 are MGHDK and SYGVNS. The ends were cut back, 3 bases at V and 1 base at J, with 9 bases in the middle. The length of the CDR3 is 14 residues. The CDR3 protein is CASSDAGPQETQYF. Here the CDR3 DNA reads TGTGCCAGCAGTGACGCGGGGCCCCAAGAGACCCAGTACTTC. Full variable domain (rest looked up from reference TRBV25-1 and TRBJ2-5): EADIYQTPRYLVIGTGKKITLECSQTMGHDKMYWYQQDPGMELHLIHYSYGVNSTEKGDLSSESTVSRIRTEHFPLTLESARPSHTSQYLCASSDAGPQETQYFGPGTRLLVL.

The J gene is TRBJ2-5, the V gene TRBV4-3; tentative D call: TRBD1 (6 bases). Trimming left V 4 bases short and J 4 bases short, with 25 bases between. Germline-derived CDR1 and CDR2 are LGHNA and YSLEER. The CDR3 is 18 residues long. The DNA of the CDR3 is TGCGCCAGCAGCCCGAACCAACCAACAGGGAGAATCCGAGAGACCCAGTACTTC. It translates to CASSPNQPTGRIRETQYF.

This clonotype has a handful of counts. The chain has TRBV10-3 and TRBJ2-7; TRBD1 aligns across 10 bases. This CDR3 has 13 amino acids. The germline gives CDR1 ENHRY, CDR2 SYGVKD. The CDR3 DNA reads as TGTACCACCCAGACAGGGGGCTACTACGAGCAGTACTTC. Translation: CTTQTGGYYEQYF.

The sample holds many counts of this clonotype. The gene calls are TRBV20-1 and TRBJ2-7; D gene ambiguous. The CDR3 extends over 14 amino acids. Germline assignment: CDR1 DFQATT and CDR2 SNEGSKA (reference sequence). The germline V and J ends were trimmed by 3 bases and 4 bases, with 16 bases remaining between them. The CDR3 is CSASGEEPRYEQYF. The CDR3 DNA reads TGCAGTGCTAGCGGAGAAGAACCCCGGTACGAGCAGTACTTC.

This clonotype has at least ten counts. The V and J genes are TRBV5-1 and TRBJ2-1; D might be TRBD1 or TRBD2, each matching 5 bases. The ends were cut back, 3 bases at V and 7 bases at J, with 11 bases in the middle. The CDR3 has 13 residues. From germline, CDR1 is SGHRS and CDR2 YFSETQ. CDR3 bases: TGCGCCAGCAGCTCGGGACCTCGGAATGAGCAGTTCTTC. Translated, it gives CASSSGPRNEQFF.

This clonotype was detected many times. This sequence joins TRBV7-2 and TRBJ2-3; the match to TRBD2 covers 13 bases. The CDR3 has 18 amino acids. V lost 2 bases, J lost 3 bases, and 8 bases stayed unmatched. Per the germline V gene, CDR1 is SGHTA and CDR2 is FQGNSA. The CDR3 spells CASSLTSGGGTSTDTQYF. The CDR3 DNA reads TGTGCCAGCAGCTTAACTAGCGGGGGGGGTACATCAACAGATACGCAGTATTTT. The complete variable domain, with remaining parts taken from reference TRBV7-2 and TRBJ2-3, reads GAGVSQSPSNKVTEKGKDVELRCDPISGHTALYWYRQSLGQGLEFLIYFQGNSAPDKSGLPSDRFSAERTGGSVSTLTIQRTQQEDSAVYLCASSLTSGGGTSTDTQYFGPGTRLTVL.

The V gene is TRBV7-2, the J gene TRBJ2-7; 8 nucleotides align to TRBD2. This CDR3 is built from 14 residues. V was clipped by 8 bases and J by 3 bases; unmatched bases: 9. Germline CDR1 is SGHTA and CDR2 is FQGNSA. In DNA form, the CDR3 reads TGTGCCAGCGGATTAGCGGGACCCTTCTACGAGCAGTACTTC. Translated: CASGLAGPFYEQYF.

The chain couples TRBV27 to TRBJ2-1; weak D call: TRBD2 (5 bases). Germline V gene lookup returns CDR1 MNHEY and CDR2 SMNVEV (reference sequence). The CDR3 sequence is 15 residues long. Between the trimmed V and J ends, which lost 5 bases and 7 bases, there was a span of 18 bases. CDR3 sequence reads: CASSLGGSARNEQFF. CDR3 nucleotide sequence: TGTGCCAGCAGTCTCGGCGGGTCAGCAAGGAATGAGCAGTTCTTC.

This clonotype showed up just a few times. The chain carries TRBV7-2 and TRBJ2-1; no clear D gene. The germline V gene has CDR1 SGHTA and CDR2 FQGNSA. V was cut by 4 bases and J by 5 bases, with 9 bases left in between. The length of the CDR3 is 13 residues. CDR3 nucleotides: TGTGCCAGCAGCTCAGCCACGGACAATGAGCAGTTCTTC. This codes for CASSSATDNEQFF.

The CDR3 loop is CASRAPAGTDTQYF. DNA of the CDR3: TGTGCCAGCAGAGCCCCTGCGGGCACAGATACGCAGTATTTT. This chain uses TRBV6-1 with TRBJ2-3, with D hard to call. V was shortened by 6 bases and J by 1 base, with 11 bases between the two germline ends. Per germline, CDR1 MNHNS and CDR2 SASEGT. CDR3 size: 14 residues.

The CDR3 spells CSARLVGLSQYF. The DNA of the CDR3 is TGCAGCGCCCGACTGGTTGGGTTGTCCCAGTACTTC. This rearrangement joins TRBV29-1 to TRBJ2-5; D gene ambiguous. CDR1 is SQVTM and CDR2 is ANQGSEA in the germline V gene. Trimming stripped 7 bases from V and 9 bases from J, with 18 bases between. This CDR3 is built from 12 residues.

This chain uses TRBV20-1 with TRBJ1-6, with D tentatively TRBD1 (6 bases). V was shortened by 0 bases and J by 0 bases, with 12 bases between the two germline ends. Germline-derived CDR1 and CDR2 are DFQATT and SNEGSKA (reference sequence). There are 17 residues in the CDR3. The CDR3 DNA is TGCAGTGCTAGAGATCTTTTGGACAGCTCCTATAATTCACCCCTCCACTTT. This codes for CSARDLLDSSYNSPLHF.

The chain links TRBV30 to TRBJ1-2; tentative D call: TRBD1 (6 bases). V gave up 3 bases and J gave up 6 bases, with 20 bases separating them. The CDR3 has 15 amino acids. Germline CDR1 reads GTSNPN; CDR2 reads SVGIG (reference sequence). Written as DNA, the CDR3 is TGTGCCTGGAGCTTGATAAGGGGGAGTTTAGATGGCTACACCTTC. Translating gives CAWSLIRGSLDGYTF.

The chain has TRBV9 and TRBJ2-7; 9 bases are a match to TRBD1. Trimming took 2 bases from V and 7 from J; bases not matched to a gene: 7. The CDR3 length is 14 residues. The germline V gene has CDR1 SGDLS and CDR2 YYNGEE. The CDR3 is CASSVDRGSGEQYF. The CDR3, as DNA: TGTGCCAGCAGCGTCGACAGGGGGTCGGGGGAGCAGTACTTC.

This chain joins TRBV28 and TRBJ1-5, with a tentative D call TRBD1 (5 bases). The V gene's germline CDR1 is MDHEN and CDR2 SYDVKM. V lost 3 bases to trimming and J lost 2 bases, with 20 bases between them. The CDR3 covers 18 residues. The chain's CDR3 is CASSLSQGLGDGNQPQHF. The CDR3 DNA is TGTGCCAGCAGTTTGAGCCAGGGCCTCGGGGATGGCAATCAGCCCCAGCATTTT.

This clonotype was detected a few times. The chain has TRBV7-6 and TRBJ1-4, with 7 bases aligning to TRBD1. Germline V CDR1 and CDR2: SGHVS, FNYEAQ. The junction had 13 bases not matched to a gene; V was cut back by 5 bases and J by 7 bases. CDR3 length: 16 amino acids. The CDR3, as DNA: TGTGCCAGCAGCCACCTGAAGGGGGCGAGGGGTGAAAAACTGTTTTTT. Protein product: CASSHLKGARGEKLFF.

This clonotype was counted only a few times. The V gene is TRBV18, the J gene TRBJ2-4, with D perhaps TRBD2 (5 bases). The end of the DNA aligns better with TRBJ2-7, so the J call may be wrong. CDR1 and CDR2 (germline): KGHSH, LQKENI. There are 12 residues in the CDR3. The CDR3 loop reads CASSRDGDEQYF. The CDR3 nucleotides are TGTGCCAGCTCTCGTGACGGGGACGAGCAGTACTTC.

This clonotype appeared a few times. V gene TRBV5-1 combines with J gene TRBJ2-7; the D call may be TRBD1 or TRBD2 (6 bases each). V lost 0 bases to trimming and J lost 6 bases, with 16 bases between them. Germline V lookup: CDR1 SGHRS, CDR2 YFSETQ. The CDR3 spans 15 residues. CDR3 coding DNA: TGCGCCAGCAGCTTGGAGGGACTCCCGACAGGCGAGCAGTACTTC. It is translated as CASSLEGLPTGEQYF.

This clonotype occurred a few times. The rearrangement joins TRBV12-3 or TRBV12-4 to TRBJ1-2; D possibly corresponds to TRBD1 (6 bases). This CDR3 contains 14 residues. Trimming left V 8 bases short and J 3 bases short, with 16 bases between. For the CDR3, the DNA is TGTGCCAGCTCATCAGGGGTAGGGGACTATGGCTACACCTTC. This codes for CASSSGVGDYGYTF.

The rearrangement uses TRBV2 and TRBJ2-3; perhaps TRBD1 as D (6 bases). The ends were cut back, 6 bases at V and 5 bases at J, with 12 bases in the middle. The CDR3 spans 13 residues. The germline gives CDR1 SNHLY, CDR2 FYNNEI. The CDR3 DNA sequence: TGTGCCAGCAGGAGGACGGACAGAGATACGCAGTATTTT. This codes for CASRRTDRDTQYF.